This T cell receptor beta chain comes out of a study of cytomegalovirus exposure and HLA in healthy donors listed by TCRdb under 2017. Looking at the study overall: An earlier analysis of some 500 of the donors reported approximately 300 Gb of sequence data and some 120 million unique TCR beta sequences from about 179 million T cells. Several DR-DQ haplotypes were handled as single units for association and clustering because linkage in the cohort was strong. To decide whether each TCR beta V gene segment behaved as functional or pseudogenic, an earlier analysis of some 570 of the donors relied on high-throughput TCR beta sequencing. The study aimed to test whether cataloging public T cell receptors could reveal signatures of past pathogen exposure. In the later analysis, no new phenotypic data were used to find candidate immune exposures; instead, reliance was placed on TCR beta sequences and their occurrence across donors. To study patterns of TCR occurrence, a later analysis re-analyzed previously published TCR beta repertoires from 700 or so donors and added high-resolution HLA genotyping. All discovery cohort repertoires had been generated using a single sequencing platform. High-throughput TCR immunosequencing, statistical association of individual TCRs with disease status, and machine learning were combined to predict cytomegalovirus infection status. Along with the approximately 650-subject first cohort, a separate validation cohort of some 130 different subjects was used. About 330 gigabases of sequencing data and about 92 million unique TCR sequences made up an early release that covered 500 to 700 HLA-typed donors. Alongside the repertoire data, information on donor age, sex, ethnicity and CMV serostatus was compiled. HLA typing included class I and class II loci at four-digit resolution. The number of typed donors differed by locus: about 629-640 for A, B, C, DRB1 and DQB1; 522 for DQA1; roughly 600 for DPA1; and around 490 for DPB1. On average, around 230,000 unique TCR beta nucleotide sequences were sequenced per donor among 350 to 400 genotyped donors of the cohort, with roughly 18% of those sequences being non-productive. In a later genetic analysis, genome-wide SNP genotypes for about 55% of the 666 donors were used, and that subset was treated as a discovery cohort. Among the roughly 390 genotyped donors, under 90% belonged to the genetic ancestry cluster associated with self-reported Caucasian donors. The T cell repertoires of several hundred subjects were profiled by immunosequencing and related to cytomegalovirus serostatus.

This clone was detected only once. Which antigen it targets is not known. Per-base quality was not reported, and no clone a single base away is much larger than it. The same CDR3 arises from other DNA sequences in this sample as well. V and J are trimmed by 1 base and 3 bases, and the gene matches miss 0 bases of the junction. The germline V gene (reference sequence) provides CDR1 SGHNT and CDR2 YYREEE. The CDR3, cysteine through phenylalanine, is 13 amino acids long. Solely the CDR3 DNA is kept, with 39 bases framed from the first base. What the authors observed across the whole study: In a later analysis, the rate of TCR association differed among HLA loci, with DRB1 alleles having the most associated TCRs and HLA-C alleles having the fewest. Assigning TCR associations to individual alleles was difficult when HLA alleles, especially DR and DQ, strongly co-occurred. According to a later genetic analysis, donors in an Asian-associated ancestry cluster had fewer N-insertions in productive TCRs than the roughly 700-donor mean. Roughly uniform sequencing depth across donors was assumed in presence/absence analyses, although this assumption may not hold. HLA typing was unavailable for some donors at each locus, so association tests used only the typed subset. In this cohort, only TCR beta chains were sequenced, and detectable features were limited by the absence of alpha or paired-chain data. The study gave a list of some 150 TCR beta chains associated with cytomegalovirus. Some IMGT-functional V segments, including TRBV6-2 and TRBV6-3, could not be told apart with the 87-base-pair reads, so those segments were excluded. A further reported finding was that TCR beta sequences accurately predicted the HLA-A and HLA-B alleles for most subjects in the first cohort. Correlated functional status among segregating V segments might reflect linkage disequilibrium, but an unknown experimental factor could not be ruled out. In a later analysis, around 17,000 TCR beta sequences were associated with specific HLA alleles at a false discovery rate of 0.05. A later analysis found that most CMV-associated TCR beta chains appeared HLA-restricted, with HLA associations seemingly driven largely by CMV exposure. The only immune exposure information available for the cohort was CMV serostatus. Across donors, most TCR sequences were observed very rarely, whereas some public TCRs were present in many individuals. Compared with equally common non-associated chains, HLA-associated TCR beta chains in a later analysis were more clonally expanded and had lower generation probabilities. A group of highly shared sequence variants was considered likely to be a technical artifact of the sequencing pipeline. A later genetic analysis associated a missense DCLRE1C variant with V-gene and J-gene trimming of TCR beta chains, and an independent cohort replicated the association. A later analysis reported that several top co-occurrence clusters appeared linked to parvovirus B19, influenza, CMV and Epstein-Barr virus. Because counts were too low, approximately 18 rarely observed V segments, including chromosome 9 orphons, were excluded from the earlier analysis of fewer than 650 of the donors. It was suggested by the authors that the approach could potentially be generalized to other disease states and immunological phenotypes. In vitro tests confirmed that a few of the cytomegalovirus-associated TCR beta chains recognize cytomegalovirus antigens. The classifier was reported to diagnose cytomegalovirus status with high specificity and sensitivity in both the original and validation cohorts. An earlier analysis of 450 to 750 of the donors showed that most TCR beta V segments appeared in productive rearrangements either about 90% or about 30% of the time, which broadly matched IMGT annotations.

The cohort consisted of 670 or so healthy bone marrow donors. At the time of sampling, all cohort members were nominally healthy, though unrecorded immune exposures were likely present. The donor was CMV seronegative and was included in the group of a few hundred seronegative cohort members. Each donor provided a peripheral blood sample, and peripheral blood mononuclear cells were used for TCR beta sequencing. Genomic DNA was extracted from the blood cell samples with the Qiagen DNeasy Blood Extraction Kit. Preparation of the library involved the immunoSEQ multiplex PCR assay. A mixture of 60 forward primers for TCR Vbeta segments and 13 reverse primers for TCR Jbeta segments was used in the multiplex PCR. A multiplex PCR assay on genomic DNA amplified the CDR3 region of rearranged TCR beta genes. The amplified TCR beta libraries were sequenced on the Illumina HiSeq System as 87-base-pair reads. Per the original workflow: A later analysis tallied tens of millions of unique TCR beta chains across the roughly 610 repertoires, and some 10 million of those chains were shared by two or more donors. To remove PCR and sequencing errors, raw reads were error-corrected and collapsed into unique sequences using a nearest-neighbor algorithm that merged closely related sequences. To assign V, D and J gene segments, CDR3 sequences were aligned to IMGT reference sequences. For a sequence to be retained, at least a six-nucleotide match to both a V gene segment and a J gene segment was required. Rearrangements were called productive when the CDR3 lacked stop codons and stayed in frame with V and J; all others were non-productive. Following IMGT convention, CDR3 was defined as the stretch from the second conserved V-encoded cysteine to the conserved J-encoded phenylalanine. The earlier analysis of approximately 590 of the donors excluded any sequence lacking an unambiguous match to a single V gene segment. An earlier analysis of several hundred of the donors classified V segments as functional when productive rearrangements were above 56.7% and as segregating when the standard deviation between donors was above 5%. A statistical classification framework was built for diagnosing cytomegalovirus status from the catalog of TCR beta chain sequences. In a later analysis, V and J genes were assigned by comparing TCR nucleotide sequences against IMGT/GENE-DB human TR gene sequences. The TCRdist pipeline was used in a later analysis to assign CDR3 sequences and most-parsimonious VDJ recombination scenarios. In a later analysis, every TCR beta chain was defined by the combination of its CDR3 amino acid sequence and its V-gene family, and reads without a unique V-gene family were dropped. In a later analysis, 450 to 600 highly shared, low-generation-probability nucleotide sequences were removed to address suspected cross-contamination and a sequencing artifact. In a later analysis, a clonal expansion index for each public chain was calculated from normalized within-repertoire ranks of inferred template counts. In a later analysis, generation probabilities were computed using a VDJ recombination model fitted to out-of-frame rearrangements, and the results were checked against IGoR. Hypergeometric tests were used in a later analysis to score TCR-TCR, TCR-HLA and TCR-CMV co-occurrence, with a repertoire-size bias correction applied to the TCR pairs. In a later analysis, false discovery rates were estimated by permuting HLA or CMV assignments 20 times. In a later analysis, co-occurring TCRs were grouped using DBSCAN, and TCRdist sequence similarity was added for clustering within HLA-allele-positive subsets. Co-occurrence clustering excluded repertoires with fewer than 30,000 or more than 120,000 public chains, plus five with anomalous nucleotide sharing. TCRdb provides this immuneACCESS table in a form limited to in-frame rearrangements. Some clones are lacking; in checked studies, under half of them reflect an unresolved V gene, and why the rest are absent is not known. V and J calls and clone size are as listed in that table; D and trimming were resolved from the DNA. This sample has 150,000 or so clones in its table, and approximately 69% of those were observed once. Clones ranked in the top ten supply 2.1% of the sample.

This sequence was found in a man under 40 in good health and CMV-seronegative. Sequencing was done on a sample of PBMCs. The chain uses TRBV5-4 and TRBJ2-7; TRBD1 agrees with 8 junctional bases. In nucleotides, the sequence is TGTGCCAGCAGCTTGACAGGGGGCTACGAGCAGTACTTC. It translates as CASSLTGGYEQYF.